A selection of T cell receptor beta chains follows, all from one sample in a study of regulatory T cells in long-lasting Graves disease. TCRdb fed the multiplex PCR reads into MiXCR, producing one record per CDR3 protein. The sample shows roughly 360,000 distinct CDR3 sequences, 23% of them seen only once. The sequences come from peripheral blood mononuclear cells (PBMCs), collected when the disease was refractory, from a patient treated with antithyroid drugs. Receptors originate from a woman between 40 and 50 years old with Graves disease. Both conserved end residues are part of each CDR3. The D gene is left open where the match is weak. Clone size, where shown, is once, few, many, or a class for clones that have expanded.

CDR3,DNA,D,J,size,V
CASRGISGANVLTF,TGTGCCAGCAGGGGAATCTCTGGGGCCAACGTCCTGACTTTC,-,TRBJ2-6,many,TRBV2
CASSYVRAGLVLTNEQFF,TGTGCCAGCAGTTACGTGCGCGCGGGACTAGTATTGACCAATGAGCAGTTCTTC,TRBD2,TRBJ2-1,few,TRBV6-1
CASSDAGAYSGNTIYF,TGTGCCAGCAGTGACGCAGGGGCCTACTCTGGAAACACCATATATTTT,-,TRBJ1-3,many,TRBV2
CASSLHGELFF,TGTGCCAGCAGCTTGCACGGGGAGCTGTTTTTT,-,TRBJ2-2,many,TRBV7-9
CASSFGRGNQPQHF,TGTGCCAGCAGTTTTGGAAGGGGCAATCAGCCCCAGCATTTT,-,TRBJ1-5,many,TRBV12-3/TRBV12-4
CASSGRRDRVAQNTEAFF,TGTGCCAGCAGCGGGCGCCGGGACAGGGTGGCCCAGAACACTGAAGCTTTCTTT,TRBD1,TRBJ1-1,few,TRBV7-9
CSAGGRANTGELFF,TGCAGTGCTGGGGGCAGGGCAAACACCGGGGAGCTGTTTTTT,-,TRBJ2-2,few,TRBV20-1
CASSYSGTVTYEQYF,TGTGCCAGCAGTTACTCAGGGACAGTAACCTACGAGCAGTACTTC,TRBD1,TRBJ2-7,-,TRBV6-5
CASSFTSGGQETQYF,TGTGCCAGCAGCTTCACTAGCGGGGGCCAAGAGACCCAGTACTTC,TRBD2,TRBJ2-5,-,TRBV7-6
CASSYSIRWGAGTGELFF,TGTGCCAGCAGTTACTCGATACGTTGGGGCGCCGGGACCGGGGAGCTGTTTTTT,-,TRBJ2-2,-,TRBV6-2/TRBV6-3
CASSLEAGTGFNEKLFF,TGCGCCAGCAGCTTGGAAGCCGGGACAGGCTTTAATGAAAAACTGTTTTTT,TRBD1,TRBJ1-4,few,TRBV5-1
CASSEHPRLALGADTQYF,TGTGCCAGCAGTGAACATCCGAGACTAGCGTTGGGGGCAGATACGCAGTATTTT,TRBD2,TRBJ2-3,-,TRBV2
CASSRIQGAKNIQYF,TGTGCCAGCAGCAGAATACAGGGAGCCAAAAACATTCAGTACTTC,-,TRBJ2-4,few,TRBV11-2
CSARDLSGRVSYEQYF,TGCAGTGCTAGAGATCTTAGCGGGAGGGTCTCCTACGAGCAGTACTTC,TRBD2,TRBJ2-7,-,TRBV20-1
CASRRSTGTRWAYEQYF,TGTGCCAGCAGAAGGTCCACCGGGACTAGGTGGGCCTACGAGCAGTACTTC,TRBD2,TRBJ2-7,many,TRBV28
CASSFRDGELFF,TGTGCCAGTAGTTTCCGGGACGGGGAGCTGTTTTTT,-,TRBJ2-2,-,TRBV19
CASRIDPANTGELFF,TGTGCCAGCAGGATAGACCCCGCGAACACCGGGGAGCTGTTTTTT,-,TRBJ2-2,-,TRBV6-1
CASGSKMRMNTEAFF,TGTGCCAGCGGGTCAAAGATGCGGATGAACACTGAAGCTTTCTTT,-,TRBJ1-1,few,TRBV6-1
CASRQRTAAGELFF,TGTGCCAGCAGGCAAAGGACTGCGGCCGGGGAGCTGTTTTTT,-,TRBJ2-2,few,TRBV2
CASSHFHSSRQYF,TGCGCCAGCAGCCATTTCCACTCGAGCCGGCAGTACTTC,-,TRBJ2-7,-,TRBV4-1
CASILGGSYEQYF,TGTGCCAGCATCCTGGGCGGATCCTACGAGCAGTACTTC,-,TRBJ2-7,many,TRBV28
CASSLGHGNTGELFF,TGTGCCAGCAGCCTGGGACACGGGAACACCGGGGAGCTGTTTTTT,-,TRBJ2-2,many,TRBV11-2
CASGIPLGETQYF,TGTGCCAGTGGGATTCCATTGGGGGAGACCCAGTACTTC,-,TRBJ2-5,few,TRBV19
CSAYRDRGMGNQPQHF,TGCAGTGCTTATAGGGACAGGGGTATGGGCAATCAGCCCCAGCATTTT,TRBD1,TRBJ1-5,few,TRBV20-1